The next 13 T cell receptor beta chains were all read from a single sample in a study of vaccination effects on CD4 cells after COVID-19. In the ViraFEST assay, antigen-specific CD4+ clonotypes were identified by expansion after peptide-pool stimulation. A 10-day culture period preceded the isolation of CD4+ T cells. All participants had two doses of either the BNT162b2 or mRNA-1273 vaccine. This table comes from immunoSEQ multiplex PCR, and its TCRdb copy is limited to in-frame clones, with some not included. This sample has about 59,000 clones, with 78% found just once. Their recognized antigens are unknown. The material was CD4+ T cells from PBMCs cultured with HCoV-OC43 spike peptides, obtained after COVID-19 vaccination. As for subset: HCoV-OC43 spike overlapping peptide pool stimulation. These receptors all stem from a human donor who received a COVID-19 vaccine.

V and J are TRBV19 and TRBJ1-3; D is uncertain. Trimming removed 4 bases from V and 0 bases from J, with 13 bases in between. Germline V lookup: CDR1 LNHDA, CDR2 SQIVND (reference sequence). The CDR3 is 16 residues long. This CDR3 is CASSRSGPTSGNTIYF. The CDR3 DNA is TGTGCCAGTAGTAGATCCGGGCCAACCTCTGGAAACACCATATATTTT. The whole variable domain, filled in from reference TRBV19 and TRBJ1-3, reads DGGITQSPKYLFRKEGQNVTLSCEQNLNHDAMYWYRQDPGQGLRLIYYSQIVNDFQKGDIAEGYSVSREKKESFPLTVTSAQKNPTAFYLCASSRSGPTSGNTIYFGEGSWLTVV.

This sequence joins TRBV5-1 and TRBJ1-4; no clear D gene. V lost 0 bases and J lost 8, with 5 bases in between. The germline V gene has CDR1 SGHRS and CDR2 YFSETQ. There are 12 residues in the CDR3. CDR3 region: CASSLETEKLFF. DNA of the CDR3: TGCGCCAGCAGCTTGGAAACCGAAAAACTGTTTTTT.

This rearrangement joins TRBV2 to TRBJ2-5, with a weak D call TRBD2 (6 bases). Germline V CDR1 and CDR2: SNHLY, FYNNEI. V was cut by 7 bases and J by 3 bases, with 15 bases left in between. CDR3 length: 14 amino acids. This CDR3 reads CASNLIGGKETQYF. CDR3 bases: TGTGCCAGCAATCTTATCGGAGGGAAAGAGACCCAGTACTTC.

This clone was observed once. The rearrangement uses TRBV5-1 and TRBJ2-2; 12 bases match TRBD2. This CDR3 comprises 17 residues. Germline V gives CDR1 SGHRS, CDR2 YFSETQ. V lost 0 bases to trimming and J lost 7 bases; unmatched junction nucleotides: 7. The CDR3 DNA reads TGCGCCAGCAGCTTGGATCTAGCGGGGGGGCCTCTCGGGGAGCTGTTTTTT. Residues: CASSLDLAGGPLGELFF.

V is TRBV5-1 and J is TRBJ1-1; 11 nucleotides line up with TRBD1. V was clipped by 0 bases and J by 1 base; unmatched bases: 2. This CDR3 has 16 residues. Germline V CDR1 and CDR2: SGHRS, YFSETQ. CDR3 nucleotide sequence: TGCGCCAGCAGCTTGGGGACAGGGGGCGCGAACACTGAAGCTTTCTTT. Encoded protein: CASSLGTGGANTEAFF.

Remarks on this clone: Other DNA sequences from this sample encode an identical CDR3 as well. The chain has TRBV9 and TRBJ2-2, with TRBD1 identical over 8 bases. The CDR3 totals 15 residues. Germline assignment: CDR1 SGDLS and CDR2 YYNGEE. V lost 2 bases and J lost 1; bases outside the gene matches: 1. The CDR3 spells CASSVGQGNTGELFF. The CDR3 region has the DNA TGTGCCAGCAGCGTCGGACAGGGGAACACCGGGGAGCTGTTTTTT.

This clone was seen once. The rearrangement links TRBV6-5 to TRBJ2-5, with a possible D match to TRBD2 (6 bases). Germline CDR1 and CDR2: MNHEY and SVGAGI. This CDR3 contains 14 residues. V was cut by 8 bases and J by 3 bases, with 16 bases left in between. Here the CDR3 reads CASSKGGTEETQYF. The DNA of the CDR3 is TGTGCCAGCTCGAAGGGCGGGACGGAAGAGACCCAGTACTTC.

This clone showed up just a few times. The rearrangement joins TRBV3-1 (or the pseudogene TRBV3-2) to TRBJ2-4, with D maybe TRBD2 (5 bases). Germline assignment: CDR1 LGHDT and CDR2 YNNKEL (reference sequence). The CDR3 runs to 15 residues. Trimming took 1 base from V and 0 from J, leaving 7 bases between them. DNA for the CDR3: TGTGCCAGCAGCCAAGGAGGGATAGCCAAAAACATTCAGTACTTC. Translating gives CASSQGGIAKNIQYF.

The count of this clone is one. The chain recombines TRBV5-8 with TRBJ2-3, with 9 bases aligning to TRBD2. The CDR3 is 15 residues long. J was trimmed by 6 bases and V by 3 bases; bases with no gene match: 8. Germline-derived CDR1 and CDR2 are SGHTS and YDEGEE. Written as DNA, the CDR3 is TGTGCCAGCAGCTCGCTAGCGGGGTCGGTTGATACGCAGTATTTT. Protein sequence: CASSSLAGSVDTQYF.

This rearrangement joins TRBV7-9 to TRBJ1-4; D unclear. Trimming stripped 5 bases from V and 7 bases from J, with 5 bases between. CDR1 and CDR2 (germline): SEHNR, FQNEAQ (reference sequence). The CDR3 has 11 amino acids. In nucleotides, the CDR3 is TGTGCCAGCAGCACATCTGAAAAACTGTTTTTT. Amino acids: CASSTSEKLFF.

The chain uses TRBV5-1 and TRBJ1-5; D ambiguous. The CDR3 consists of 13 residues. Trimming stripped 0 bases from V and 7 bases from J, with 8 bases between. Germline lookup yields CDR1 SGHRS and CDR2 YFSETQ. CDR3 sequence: CASSLGGLQPQHF. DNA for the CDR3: TGCGCCAGCAGCTTGGGAGGGCTCCAGCCCCAGCATTTT.

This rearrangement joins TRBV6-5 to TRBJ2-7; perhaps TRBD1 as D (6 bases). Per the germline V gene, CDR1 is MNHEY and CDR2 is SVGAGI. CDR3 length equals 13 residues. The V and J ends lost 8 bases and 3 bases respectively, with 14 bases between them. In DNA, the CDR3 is TGTGCCAGCGCCAGGGGAAATGGCTACGAGCAGTACGTC. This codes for CASARGNGYEQYV.

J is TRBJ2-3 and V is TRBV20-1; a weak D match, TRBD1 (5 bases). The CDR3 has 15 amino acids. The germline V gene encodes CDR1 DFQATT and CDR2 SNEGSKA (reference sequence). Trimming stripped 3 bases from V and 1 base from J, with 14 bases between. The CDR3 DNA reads TGCAGTGCTAGTAACGCAGGGCAAGGCACAGATACGCAGTATTTT. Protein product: CSASNAGQGTDTQYF.